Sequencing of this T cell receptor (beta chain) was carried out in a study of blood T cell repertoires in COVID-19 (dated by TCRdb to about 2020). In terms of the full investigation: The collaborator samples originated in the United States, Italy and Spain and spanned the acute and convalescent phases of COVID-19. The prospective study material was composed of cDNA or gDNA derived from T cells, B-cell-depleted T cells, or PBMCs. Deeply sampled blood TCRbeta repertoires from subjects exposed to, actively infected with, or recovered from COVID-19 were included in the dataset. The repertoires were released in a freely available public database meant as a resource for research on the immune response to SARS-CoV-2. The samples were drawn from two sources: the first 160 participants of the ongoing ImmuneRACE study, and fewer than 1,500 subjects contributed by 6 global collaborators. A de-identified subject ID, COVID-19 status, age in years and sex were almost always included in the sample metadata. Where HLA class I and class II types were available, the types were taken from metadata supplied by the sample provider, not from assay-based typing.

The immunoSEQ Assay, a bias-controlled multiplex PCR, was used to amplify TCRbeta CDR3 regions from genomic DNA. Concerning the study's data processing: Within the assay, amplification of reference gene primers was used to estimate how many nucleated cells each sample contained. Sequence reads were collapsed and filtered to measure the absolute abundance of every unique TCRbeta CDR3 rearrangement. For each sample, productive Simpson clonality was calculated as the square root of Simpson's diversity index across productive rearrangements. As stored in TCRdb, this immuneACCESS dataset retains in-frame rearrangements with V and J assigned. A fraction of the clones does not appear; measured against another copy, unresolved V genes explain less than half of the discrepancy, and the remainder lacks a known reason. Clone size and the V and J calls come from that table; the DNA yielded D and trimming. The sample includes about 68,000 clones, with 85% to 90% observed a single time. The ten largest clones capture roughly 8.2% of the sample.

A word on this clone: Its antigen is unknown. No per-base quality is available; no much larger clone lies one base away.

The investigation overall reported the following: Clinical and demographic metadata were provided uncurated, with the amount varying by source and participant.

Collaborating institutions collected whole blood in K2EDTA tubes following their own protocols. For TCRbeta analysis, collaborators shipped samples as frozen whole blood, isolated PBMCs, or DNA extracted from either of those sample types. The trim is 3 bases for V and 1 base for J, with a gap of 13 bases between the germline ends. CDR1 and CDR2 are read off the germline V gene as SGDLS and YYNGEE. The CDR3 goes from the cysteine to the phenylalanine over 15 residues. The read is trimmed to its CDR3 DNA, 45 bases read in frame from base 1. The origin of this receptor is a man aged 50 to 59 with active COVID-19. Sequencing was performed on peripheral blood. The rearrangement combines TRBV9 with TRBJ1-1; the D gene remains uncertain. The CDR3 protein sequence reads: CASSGPAAGNTEAFF. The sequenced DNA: TGTGCCAGCAGCGGTCCCGCGGCGGGGAACACTGAAGCTTTCTTT.